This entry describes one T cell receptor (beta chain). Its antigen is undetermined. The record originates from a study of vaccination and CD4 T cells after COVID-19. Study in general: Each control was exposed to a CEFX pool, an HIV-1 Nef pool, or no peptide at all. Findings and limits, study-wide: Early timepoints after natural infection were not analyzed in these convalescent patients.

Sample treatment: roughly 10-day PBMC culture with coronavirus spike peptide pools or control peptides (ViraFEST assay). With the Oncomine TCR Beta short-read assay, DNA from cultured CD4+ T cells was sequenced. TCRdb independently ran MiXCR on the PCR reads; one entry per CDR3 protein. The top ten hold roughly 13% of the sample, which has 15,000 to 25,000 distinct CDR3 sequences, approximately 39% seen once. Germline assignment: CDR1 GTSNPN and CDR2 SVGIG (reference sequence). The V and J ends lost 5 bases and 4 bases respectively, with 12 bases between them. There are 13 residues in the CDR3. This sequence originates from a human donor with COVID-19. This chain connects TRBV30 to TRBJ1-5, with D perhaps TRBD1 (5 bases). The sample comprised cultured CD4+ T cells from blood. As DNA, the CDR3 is TGTGCCTGGGAGGCCAGGGAAAATCAGCCCCAGCATTTT. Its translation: CAWEARENQPQHF.